This passage covers 17 T cell receptor beta chains from one sample sequenced in a study of T-cell memory formation after mild COVID-19. TCRdb re-called the 5' RACE reads through MiXCR, storing one row per CDR3 protein. This table holds under 450,000 distinct CDR3 sequences, approximately 15% found once. Material for sequencing was PBMCs or a T cell subset sorted from them (not recorded which). All receptors come from a man aged 18-30 years who had mild COVID-19 (a few samples of this study predate the infection). Cell type and time point are not known.

This clonotype was detected many times. V gene TRBV5-1 combines with J gene TRBJ2-1; 13 bases map to TRBD2. The V segment lost 4 bases and the J segment 7 bases; nucleotides outside the gene matches: 2. In germline, CDR1 is SGHRS, CDR2 YFSETQ. The CDR3 consists of 14 residues. Here the CDR3 reads CASSELAGGNEQFF. In nucleotides, the CDR3 is TGCGCCAGCAGCGAACTAGCGGGGGGGAATGAGCAGTTCTTC. The whole variable domain, filled in from reference TRBV5-1 and TRBJ2-1, reads KAGVTQTPRYLIKTRGQQVTLSCSPISGHRSVSWYQQTPGQGLQFLFEYFSETQRNKGNFPGRFSGRQFSNSRSEMNVSTLELGDSALYLCASSELAGGNEQFFGPGTRLTVL.

This clonotype was seen at least ten times. V and J are TRBV7-2 and TRBJ1-5; D gene uncertain. The CDR3 totals 15 residues. Trimming took off 2 bases at V and 2 bases at J, with 10 bases between the two ends. Germline-derived CDR1 and CDR2 are SGHTA and FQGNSA. The CDR3 region has the DNA TGTGCCAGCAGCTTATTCTTGGGCGGCAATCAGCCCCAGCATTTT. Protein product: CASSLFLGGNQPQHF.

The chain couples TRBV12-3 or TRBV12-4 to TRBJ1-4; weak D call: TRBD1 (5 bases). The ends were cut back, 4 bases at V and 0 bases at J, with 9 bases in the middle. This CDR3 has 15 residues. The CDR3: CASSSIRATNEKLFF. The CDR3 DNA reads TGTGCCAGCAGTTCTATCAGGGCAACTAATGAAAAACTGTTTTTT.

V gene TRBV6-1 combines with J gene TRBJ1-4; D is perhaps TRBD1 (6 bases). The CDR3 extends over 14 amino acids. V lost 4 bases and J lost 1, with 7 bases in between. Per germline, CDR1 MNHNS and CDR2 SASEGT. CDR3 protein: CASSVGGTNEKLFF. The CDR3 nucleotides read TGTGCCAGCAGTGTAGGGGGAACTAATGAAAAACTGTTTTTT.

This clonotype has only a few counts. The V gene is TRBV4-1, the J gene TRBJ1-6; 7 nucleotides line up with TRBD1. Per germline, CDR1 MGHRA and CDR2 YSYEKL. V trimming: 6 bases; J trimming: 8 bases; junction bases outside the gene matches: 10. The CDR3 has 15 amino acids. The CDR3 loop is CASRLRTGGYSPLHF. The CDR3 coding sequence is TGCGCCAGCAGACTAAGGACAGGAGGATATTCACCCCTCCACTTT.

V and J are TRBV10-3 and TRBJ2-7; a possible D gene is TRBD2 (5 bases). CDR1 and CDR2 (germline): ENHRY, SYGVKD. This CDR3 has 13 amino acids. V shed 3 bases and J shed 2 bases, with 8 bases lying between them. The DNA of the CDR3 is TGTGCCATCAGTGACTCCGGGGCCTACGAGCAGTACGTC. This translates into CAISDSGAYEQYV.

The J gene is TRBJ1-1, the V gene TRBV5-5; D is unresolved. The CDR3 contains 17 residues. Trimming took 4 bases from V and 0 from J, leaving 19 bases between them. The germline gives CDR1 SGHKS, CDR2 YYEKEE (reference sequence). As DNA, the CDR3 is TGTGCCAGCAGCGGTTCTGGACCGGGCCGCCTGAACACTGAAGCTTTCTTT. As protein: CASSGSGPGRLNTEAFF.

V is TRBV30 and J is TRBJ2-7; TRBD1 might be the D (6 bases). V lost 6 bases and J 3 bases, leaving 18 bases between the germline ends. The CDR3 is made up of 14 amino acids. The germline V gene encodes CDR1 GTSNPN and CDR2 SVGIG (reference sequence). The CDR3 region is CACEDTGNNYEQYF. The CDR3 region has the DNA TGTGCCTGCGAAGATACAGGGAATAACTACGAGCAGTACTTC.

The sample holds many counts of this clonotype. The chain joins TRBV7-9 to TRBJ2-1; weak D call: TRBD1 (6 bases). The CDR3 has 14 amino acids. Trimming stripped 4 bases from V and 1 base from J, with 8 bases between. CDR1 is SEHNR, CDR2 FQNEAQ, per germline (reference sequence). The DNA of the CDR3 is TGTGCCAGCAGCTCCGGACAGTCCTACAATGAGCAGTTCTTC. It codes for CASSSGQSYNEQFF. Together with reference TRBV7-9 and TRBJ2-1, the CDR3 gives the full variable domain: DTGVSQNPRHKITKRGQNVTFRCDPISEHNRLYWYRQTLGQGPEFLTYFQNEAQLEKSRLLSDRFSAERPKGSFSTLEIQRTEQGDSAMYLCASSSGQSYNEQFFGPGTRLTVL.

J is TRBJ2-7 and V is TRBV6-2 or TRBV6-3; 7 nucleotides align to TRBD1. Germline values: CDR1 MNHEY, CDR2 SVGEGT. This CDR3 spans 12 amino acids. The J segment lost 6 bases and the V segment lost 6 bases, leaving 5 bases of the junction unmatched. The CDR3 DNA reads as TGTGCCAGCAGCCAGACAGGGTTCGAGCAGTACGTC. It is translated as CASSQTGFEQYV.

This clonotype was seen a handful of times. V gene TRBV7-2 combines with J gene TRBJ2-7; possibly TRBD1 or TRBD2 for D (5 bases each). Germline lookup yields CDR1 SGHTA and CDR2 FQGNSA. Trimming cost V 1 base and J 4 bases, with 17 bases left between them. This CDR3 spans 16 amino acids. Written as DNA, the CDR3 is TGTGCCAGCAGCTTAGAAGGGACCAGTGGGATATACGAGCAGTACGTC. It yields the protein CASSLEGTSGIYEQYV.

This clonotype has a handful of counts. The V and J genes are TRBV7-2 and TRBJ2-1; TRBD1 matches at 9 bases. The CDR3 loop spans 15 amino acids. J was trimmed by 3 bases and V by 4 bases; bases with no gene match: 4. Germline lookup yields CDR1 SGHTA and CDR2 FQGNSA. The CDR3 DNA reads as TGTGCCAGCAGCTATCACAGGGGGCTCTACAATGAGCAGTTCTTC. Translated, it gives CASSYHRGLYNEQFF.

The chain employs TRBV7-9 and TRBJ2-1, with D unresolved. The CDR3 has 13 residues. Germline CDR1 and CDR2: SEHNR and FQNEAQ (reference sequence). The V gene lost 0 bases and the J gene lost 8 bases, with 8 bases spanning the gap. The CDR3 coding sequence is TGTGCCAGCAGCTTAGCTATTGGTGATGAGCAGTTCTTC. It translates to CASSLAIGDEQFF.

This clonotype was counted only a few times. The chain carries TRBV20-1 and TRBJ2-7; D gene unclear. This CDR3 has 14 residues. V was cut by 0 bases and J by 2 bases, with 11 bases left in between. Germline loops: CDR1 DFQATT, CDR2 SNEGSKA (reference sequence). In nucleotides, the CDR3 is TGCAGTGCTAGAGATCTTGGGCGAACCTACGAGCAGTACTTC. Its translation: CSARDLGRTYEQYF.

This clonotype has only a few counts. The chain couples TRBV20-1 to TRBJ2-3, with D unresolved. The V end lost 4 bases, the J end lost 0 bases, and 8 bases lay between the germline ends. CDR3 size: 13 residues. Per the germline V gene, CDR1 is DFQATT and CDR2 is SNEGSKA (reference sequence). The CDR3 DNA follows: TGCAGTGCTAATAGGAAGAGCACAGATACGCAGTATTTT. It specifies CSANRKSTDTQYF.

The sample holds a few counts of this clonotype. This chain joins TRBV7-9 and TRBJ2-2; D call uncertain. Trimming removed 8 bases at V and 2 bases at J, with 15 bases between. In germline, CDR1 is SEHNR, CDR2 FQNEAQ (reference sequence). This CDR3 contains 15 residues. CDR3 in DNA: TGTGCCAGCGGACCCGGGCTGTCTAACACCGGGGAGCTGTTTTTT. As protein: CASGPGLSNTGELFF.

The rearrangement uses TRBV5-1 and TRBJ2-2; unclear D gene. The CDR3 contains 15 residues. The V end lost 0 bases, the J end lost 1 base, and 7 bases lay between the germline ends. Looked up from germline, CDR1 is SGHRS and CDR2 is YFSETQ. This CDR3 is CASSLVSVNTGELFF. DNA for the CDR3: TGCGCCAGCAGCTTGGTTTCTGTGAACACCGGGGAGCTGTTTTTT.